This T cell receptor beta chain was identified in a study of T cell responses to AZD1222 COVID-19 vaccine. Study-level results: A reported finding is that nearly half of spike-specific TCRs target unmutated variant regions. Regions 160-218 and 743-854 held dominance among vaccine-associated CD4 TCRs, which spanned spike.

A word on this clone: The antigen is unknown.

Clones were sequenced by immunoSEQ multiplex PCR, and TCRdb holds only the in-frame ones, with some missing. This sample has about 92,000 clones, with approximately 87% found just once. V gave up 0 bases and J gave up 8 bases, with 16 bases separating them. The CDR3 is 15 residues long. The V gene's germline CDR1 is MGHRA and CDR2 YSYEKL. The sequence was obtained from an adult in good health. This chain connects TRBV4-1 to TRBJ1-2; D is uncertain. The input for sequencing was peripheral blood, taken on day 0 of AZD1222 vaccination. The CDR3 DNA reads TGCGCCAGCAGCCAAGAAGTACGGGAGGTGCGGGGCTACACCTTC. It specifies CASSQEVREVRGYTF.